This record looks at one T cell receptor (beta chain) sequence and its context. Antigen unknown. This sample is part of a study of OX40 agonist ivuxolimab in advanced cancers. Study-wide results and limits: Both CD4+ and CD8+ T cell populations in blood had undergone clonal expansion by week 6 at 0.1 to 3.0 mg/kg.

The CDR3 is 14 amino acids. V was trimmed by 1 base and J by 1 base, leaving 9 bases between them. CDR1 is SGHNT, CDR2 YYREEE, per germline (reference sequence). Profiling relied on immunoSEQ multiplex PCR, and the TCRdb table lists in-frame clones only, not all of them. The table has roughly 67,000 clones, over 70% seen once; the top ten hold more than 3.5%. This TCR derives from an adult with an advanced solid tumor such as melanoma, head and neck, liver or kidney cancer. Specimen: CD4+ or CD8+ T cells sorted from blood, collected in a trial of the OX40 agonist ivuxolimab. The genes are TRBV5-4 and TRBJ2-7; D may be TRBD2 (6 bases). The CDR3 DNA is TGTGCCAGCAGCTTGTGGGGGGTTTCCTACGAGCAGTACTTC. It codes for CASSLWGVSYEQYF.